This TCR beta chain was observed in a study of vaccination and CD4 T cells after COVID-19. Background on the study: Timing of post-vaccine sample collection was a median approximately 79 days after dose two, with a range of 14 to 241.

Cultured CD4+ T cell DNA underwent sequencing with the Oncomine TCR Beta short-read assay. From CD4+ T cells that had been cultured, genomic DNA was extracted. TCRdb fed the PCR reads into MiXCR, producing one record per CDR3 protein. The sample consists of around 18,000 distinct CDR3 sequences, less than 45% of them appearing once. V dropped 5 bases and J dropped 5; count of bases not matched to a gene: 4. This CDR3 is 14 amino acids long. Looked up from germline, CDR1 is SEHNR and CDR2 is FQNEAQ (reference sequence). This clonotype was observed a few times. Its antigen is unknown. The treatment here: approximately 9-day PBMC culture with coronavirus spike peptide pools or control peptides (ViraFEST assay).

This TCR derives from a human donor who received a COVID-19 vaccine. The sequenced sample was CD4+ T cells from blood, cultured in vitro, obtained before SARS-CoV-2 vaccination. The chain joins TRBV7-9 to TRBJ2-3; 10 nucleotides align to TRBD2. CDR3 DNA sequence: TGTGCCAGCAGCAGGAGCGGGGGGGTAGATACGCAGTATTTT. It specifies CASSRSGGVDTQYF.